This T cell receptor (beta chain) was recovered during a study of blood T cell repertoires in COVID-19. Profiled with immunoSEQ multiplex PCR; TCRdb holds only in-frame clones, not every one. The sample carries 150,000 to 200,000 clones, approximately 88% recorded once. This CDR3 has 15 amino acids. Germline CDR1 MDHEN, CDR2 SYDVKM. V trimming: 5 bases; J trimming: 8 bases; junction bases outside the gene matches: 9. This chain joins TRBV28 and TRBJ1-5, with 10 bases aligning to TRBD1. Sample: PBMCs or T cells enriched from blood (not recorded which). The source of this sequence is an older woman who had recovered from COVID-19. CDR3 sequence (DNA): TGTGCCAGCAGTCCACACGACAGGGGGCAAAAGCCCCAGCATTTT. Translated, it gives CASSPHDRGQKPQHF.